The next 20 T cell receptor beta chains were all read from a single sample in a study of T cell repertoires in cytomegalovirus infection. From the reads, TCRdb called clonotypes with MiXCR, one entry per CDR3 protein. The sample lists fewer than 550,000 distinct CDR3 sequences; roughly 29% were seen once. The sample was PBMCs. The origin of the receptors is a human donor in good health (CMV status not recorded). Some clones in this sample may be carry-over from other donors' samples.

This clonotype showed up just a few times. This chain uses TRBV11-2 with TRBJ2-1; D possibly corresponds to TRBD2 (5 bases). The germline V and J ends were trimmed by 5 bases and 2 bases, with 19 bases remaining between them. CDR3 length: 17 amino acids. CDR1 and CDR2 from the germline V gene are SGHAT and FQNNGV. The CDR3 nucleotides are TGTGCCAGCAGCCCACTTAAGGTTAGCGTAACCTACAATGAGCAGTTCTTC. It translates to CASSPLKVSVTYNEQFF.

This clonotype was detected ten times or more. The junction and the germline gene differ at one end; a read error may be behind it. The rearrangement uses TRBV4-1 and TRBJ1-1; D may be TRBD1 (5 bases). Germline V gives CDR1 MGHRA, CDR2 YSYEKL. CDR3 length: 13 amino acids. This CDR3 reads CASSQGRNTEAFF. CDR3 DNA sequence: TGTGCCAGCTCGCAGGGAAGGAACACTGAAGCTTTCTTT.

This chain joins TRBV27 and TRBJ2-7; 14 bases map to TRBD2. The V segment lost 5 bases and the J segment 4 bases; nucleotides outside the gene matches: 4. The CDR3 is 15 amino acids. Germline assignment: CDR1 MNHEY and CDR2 SMNVEV (reference sequence). The CDR3 DNA reads as TGTGCCAGCAGTCCGAGGACTAGCGGGAGGTACGAGCAGTACTTC. It yields the protein CASSPRTSGRYEQYF.

The V gene is TRBV27, the J gene TRBJ2-5; tentatively, D is TRBD1 (5 bases). Germline CDR1 MNHEY, CDR2 SMNVEV (reference sequence). The CDR3 is 14 residues long. The V gene lost 5 bases and the J gene lost 3 bases, with 13 bases spanning the gap. As DNA, the CDR3 is TGTGCCAGCAGTCTCCTTTCAGGGAAAGAGACCCAGTACTTC. Amino acids: CASSLLSGKETQYF.

The chain couples TRBV6-2 or TRBV6-3 to TRBJ2-2; D gene ambiguous. V was shortened by 7 bases and J by 0 bases, with 18 bases between the two germline ends. This CDR3 is 17 amino acids long. From germline, CDR1 is MNHEY and CDR2 SVGEGT. This chain's CDR3 is CASNADNLRTNTGELFF. Written as DNA, the CDR3 is TGTGCCAGCAACGCTGACAACCTTAGGACGAACACCGGGGAGCTGTTTTTT.

This clonotype has a handful of counts. V is TRBV12-3 or TRBV12-4 and J is TRBJ1-3; D call uncertain. The CDR3 consists of 15 residues. V shed 6 bases and J shed 9 bases, with 21 bases lying between them. The CDR3 loop reads CASSFARSLLSTIYF. DNA of the CDR3: TGTGCCAGCAGCTTCGCCCGCTCGCTTTTAAGCACCATATATTTT.

In nucleotides, the CDR3 is TGCAGTGCTAGACAGGAGCTTTACACCGGGGAGCTGTTTTTT. It is translated as CSARQELYTGELFF. This chain links TRBV20-1 with TRBJ2-2, with no clear D. Per the germline V gene, CDR1 is DFQATT and CDR2 is SNEGSKA (reference sequence). The length of the CDR3 is 14 residues. Trimming pared 2 bases from V and 3 bases from J, leaving 10 bases between.

The chain uses TRBV28 and TRBJ2-1, with D possibly being TRBD1 or TRBD2 (5 bases each). This CDR3 has 12 amino acids. Between the trimmed V and J ends, which lost 2 bases and 10 bases, there was a span of 9 bases. Germline assignment: CDR1 MDHEN and CDR2 SYDVKM. The DNA for the CDR3 is TGTGCCAGCAGTTTAGGGGGAAAGGAGCAGTTCTTC. Translation gives CASSLGGKEQFF.

This clonotype turned up a few times. The J gene is TRBJ2-3, the V gene TRBV7-9, with D tentatively TRBD1 (6 bases). Between the trimmed V and J ends, which lost 4 bases and 2 bases, there was a span of 13 bases. Germline values: CDR1 SEHNR, CDR2 FQNEAQ (reference sequence). There are 15 residues in the CDR3. CDR3: CASSSGQNPTDTQYF. CDR3 coding DNA: TGTGCCAGCAGCTCGGGACAAAACCCCACAGATACGCAGTATTTT.

This clonotype was seen many times. The chain joins TRBV7-2 to TRBJ2-7, with D perhaps being TRBD1 or TRBD2 (5 bases each). The CDR3 runs 15 residues. V lost 5 bases and J 1 base, leaving 15 bases between the germline ends. Germline loops: CDR1 SGHTA, CDR2 FQGNSA. This CDR3 reads CASSHRDLGSYEQYF. The CDR3 DNA follows: TGTGCCAGCAGCCATAGGGACCTTGGTTCCTACGAGCAGTACTTC.

This chain uses TRBV28 with TRBJ1-2, with TRBD1 as a possible D gene (6 bases). Germline V gene sequence: CDR1 MDHEN, CDR2 SYDVKM. This CDR3 is 11 amino acids long. Between the trimmed V and J ends, which lost 6 bases and 7 bases, there was a span of 9 bases. CDR3 sequence reads: CASSGGPGYTF. The CDR3 region has the DNA TGTGCCAGCAGCGGGGGCCCTGGCTACACCTTC.

The CDR3 sequence: CASSGGTSTEAFF. CDR3 in DNA: TGTGCCAGCAGTGGAGGGACTAGCACTGAAGCTTTCTTT. The chain has TRBV9 and TRBJ1-1; possibly TRBD1 for D (5 bases). V was shortened by 5 bases and J by 4 bases, with 12 bases between the two germline ends. The CDR3 length is 13 residues. Germline V gene data show CDR1 as SGDLS and CDR2 as YYNGEE.

The chain employs TRBV19 and TRBJ1-1, with a possible D match to TRBD1 (6 bases). CDR1 and CDR2 from the germline V gene are LNHDA and SQIVND (reference sequence). Trimming removed 7 bases at V and 5 bases at J, with 14 bases between. The CDR3 contains 13 residues. In DNA, the CDR3 is TGTGCCAGTATAGGGACAAGGGGAACTGAAGCTTTCTTT. Its translation is CASIGTRGTEAFF.

V is TRBV5-1 and J is TRBJ2-1; D is possibly TRBD1 or TRBD2 (5 bases each). V shed 1 base and J shed 4 bases, with 12 bases lying between them. Germline V CDR1 and CDR2: SGHRS, YFSETQ. There are 15 residues in the CDR3. The CDR3 nucleotides are TGCGCCAGCAGCTTGTCGACGGGGCTTTACAATGAGCAGTTCTTC. It specifies CASSLSTGLYNEQFF.

The chain employs TRBV19 and TRBJ2-4; D uncertain. Germline V gives CDR1 LNHDA, CDR2 SQIVND (reference sequence). The CDR3 totals 16 residues. V shed 6 bases and J shed 0 bases, with 15 bases lying between them. Written as DNA, the CDR3 is TGTGCCAGTAGCGTGAACGAGGTTTTAGCCAAAAACATTCAGTACTTC. It specifies CASSVNEVLAKNIQYF.

This rearrangement joins TRBV7-9 to TRBJ1-1, with D unclear. Trimming removed 5 bases from V and 0 bases from J, with 16 bases in between. The CDR3 runs to 16 residues. CDR1 and CDR2 (germline): SEHNR, FQNEAQ (reference sequence). CDR3 nucleotides: TGTGCCAGCAGCGGAGAACGTGGCAGAATGAACACTGAAGCTTTCTTT. Protein: CASSGERGRMNTEAFF. Drawing the rest from reference TRBV7-9 and TRBJ1-1, the complete variable domain is DTGVSQNPRHKITKRGQNVTFRCDPISEHNRLYWYRQTLGQGPEFLTYFQNEAQLEKSRLLSDRFSAERPKGSFSTLEIQRTEQGDSAMYLCASSGERGRMNTEAFFGQGTRLTVV.

This sequence joins TRBV28 and TRBJ2-2; TRBD1 agrees at 10 bases. The V gene's germline CDR1 is MDHEN and CDR2 SYDVKM. This CDR3 is 18 amino acids long. V lost 5 bases to trimming and J lost 3 bases; unmatched junction nucleotides: 12. The CDR3, as DNA: TGTGCCAGCAGTCCCCTCTGGGGGGGGACAGGGGACACCGGGGAGCTGTTTTTT. This translates into CASSPLWGGTGDTGELFF.

The chain joins TRBV7-9 to TRBJ2-7; D not resolved. The germline gives CDR1 SEHNR, CDR2 FQNEAQ (reference sequence). Trimming took off 1 base at V and 2 bases at J, with 9 bases between the two ends. The CDR3 runs to 14 residues. The CDR3 loop is CASSLDRHTYEQYF. The CDR3 DNA sequence: TGTGCCAGCAGCTTAGATAGACACACCTACGAGCAGTACTTC.

This clonotype showed up just a few times. This chain links TRBV28 with TRBJ2-1; D possibly corresponds to TRBD1 (6 bases). Germline CDR1 MDHEN, CDR2 SYDVKM. The germline V and J ends were trimmed by 4 bases and 0 bases, with 16 bases remaining between them. This CDR3 comprises 17 residues. The CDR3 region has the DNA TGTGCCAGCAGTTCCCCCCGACAGGAGAGCTCCTACAATGAGCAGTTCTTC. Residues: CASSSPRQESSYNEQFF.

The table lists this clonotype with many counts. V gene TRBV12-5 combines with J gene TRBJ1-2, with 8 bases matching TRBD1. The junction had 17 bases not matched to a gene; V was cut back by 1 base and J by 10 bases. This CDR3 contains 17 residues. The germline V gene encodes CDR1 LGHNT and CDR2 FRNRAP. The DNA for the CDR3 is TGTGCTAGTGGTTTGGCGATTCGGACAGGGAATGGTATCGTCTACACCTTC. Protein sequence: CASGLAIRTGNGIVYTF.